These 11 T cell receptor beta chains came from one sample sequenced in a study of CD8 T cells in ankylosing spondylitis. Notes on the study in general: Within ankylosing spondylitis blood, a TCR beta motif made up of eight highly homologous variants appeared to be characteristic.

These receptors' antigens are unknown. From the 5' RACE reads, TCRdb called clonotypes with MiXCR, one entry per CDR3 protein. Altogether approximately 440,000 distinct CDR3 sequences are present, 17% being singletons, with the ten largest covering over 1%. Sequenced material: blood, either unsorted or a sorted T cell fraction (not recorded which). The receptors here all came from a male donor with ankylosing spondylitis.

This clonotype has a handful of counts. The chain links TRBV6-1 to TRBJ2-4; 7 nucleotides agree with TRBD2. Germline-derived CDR1 and CDR2 are MNHNS and SASEGT. V dropped 5 bases and J dropped 8; count of bases not matched to a gene: 9. The CDR3 sequence is 14 residues long. CDR3 region: CASSRRGGSDIQYF. The DNA of the CDR3 is TGTGCCAGCAGTCGTCGTGGCGGGAGTGACATTCAGTACTTC.

The CDR3: CASSPLGQGNHQPQHF. CDR3 nucleotides: TGTGCCAGCTCACCACTGGGACAGGGTAACCACCAGCCCCAGCATTTT. V usage is TRBV18 and J usage is TRBJ1-5; 9 nucleotides line up with TRBD1. Trimming removed 1 base from V and 7 bases from J; junction bases left unmatched: 8. The length of the CDR3 is 16 residues. Looked up from germline, CDR1 is KGHSH and CDR2 is LQKENI.

This clonotype has a handful of counts. The chain carries TRBV10-3 and TRBJ2-7; tentative D call: TRBD1 (6 bases). Trimming cost V 9 bases and J 1 base, with 7 bases left between them. The CDR3 consists of 11 residues. Germline-derived CDR1 and CDR2 are ENHRY and SYGVKD. Written as DNA, the CDR3 is TGTGCCATTGGACAGTCCTACGAGCAGTACTTC. Translated: CAIGQSYEQYF.

The V and J genes are TRBV7-9 and TRBJ2-5; 8 nucleotides line up with TRBD1. CDR3 size: 14 residues. V was clipped by 5 bases and J by 5 bases; unmatched bases: 7. The germline V gene encodes CDR1 SEHNR and CDR2 FQNEAQ (reference sequence). The CDR3 DNA is TGTGCCAGCAGCGCGTCGACAGGGGTGGAGACCCAGTACTTC. This encodes CASSASTGVETQYF.

V and J are TRBV10-3 and TRBJ1-1; TRBD1 matches 8 bases. Germline-derived CDR1 and CDR2 are ENHRY and SYGVKD. With 5 bases clipped from V and 4 bases from J, the junction kept 3 bases outside the gene matches. The CDR3 is made up of 13 amino acids. CDR3 sequence reads: CAISRQGSTEAFF. The CDR3 region has the DNA TGTGCCATCAGTCGACAGGGGAGCACTGAAGCTTTCTTT.

The sample holds many counts of this clonotype. The rearrangement links TRBV12-3 or TRBV12-4 to TRBJ1-6; D gene ambiguous. Trimming took off 4 bases at V and 12 bases at J, with 7 bases between the two ends. CDR3 length equals 11 residues. CDR3 amino acids: CASSSKGPLHF. CDR3 sequence (DNA): TGTGCCAGCAGTTCCAAGGGACCCCTCCACTTT.

The chain joins TRBV4-3 to TRBJ2-5, with D perhaps TRBD2 (7 bases). CDR3 length: 15 residues. Looked up from germline, CDR1 is LGHNA and CDR2 is YSLEER. V lost 4 bases to trimming and J lost 3 bases, with 15 bases between them. CDR3 sequence (DNA): TGCGCCAGCAGCCTAGTCAGGGGAGGGGAAGAGACCCAGTACTTC. This encodes CASSLVRGGEETQYF.

The chain couples TRBV20-1 to TRBJ2-3; no clear D gene. V lost 6 bases, J lost 4 bases, and 8 bases lay in between. CDR1 and CDR2 from the germline V gene are DFQATT and SNEGSKA (reference sequence). This CDR3 spans 11 amino acids. For the CDR3, the DNA is TGCAGTGCCATGGGTGCAGATACGCAGTATTTT. Protein sequence: CSAMGADTQYF.

There are a few counts of this clonotype. V gene TRBV7-9 combines with J gene TRBJ1-3; 9 nucleotides align to TRBD1. The CDR3 loop spans 15 amino acids. Germline CDR1 reads SEHNR; CDR2 reads FQNEAQ (reference sequence). The V segment lost 4 bases and the J segment 2 bases; nucleotides outside the gene matches: 3. The chain's CDR3 is CASSSRDRAGNTIYF. The DNA for the CDR3 is TGTGCCAGCAGCTCCAGGGACAGGGCTGGAAACACCATATATTTT.

This chain joins TRBV5-1 and TRBJ2-5; TRBD2 matches 7 bases. There are 14 residues in the CDR3. Germline values: CDR1 SGHRS, CDR2 YFSETQ. J was trimmed by 1 base and V by 5 bases; bases with no gene match: 5. The chain's CDR3 is CASSIGGGQETQYF. DNA of the CDR3: TGCGCCAGCAGTATCGGCGGGGGCCAAGAGACCCAGTACTTC.

V is TRBV2 and J is TRBJ1-5; TRBD1 might be the D (6 bases). Germline loops: CDR1 SNHLY, CDR2 FYNNEI. Trimming left V 6 bases short and J 1 base short, with 10 bases between. CDR3 size: 14 residues. The CDR3, as DNA: TGTGCCAGCAGAGCAGGGGTGAGCAATCAGCCCCAGCATTTT. This translates into CASRAGVSNQPQHF. Together with reference TRBV2 and TRBJ1-5, the CDR3 gives the full variable domain: EPEVTQTPSHQVTQMGQEVILRCVPISNHLYFYWYRQILGQKVEFLVSFYNNEISEKSEIFDDQFSVERPDGSNFTLKIRSTKLEDSAMYFCASRAGVSNQPQHFGDGTRLSIL.